The 27 T cell receptor beta chains below were found in one sample sequenced in a study of human T cells and chemical hapten exposure (dated by TCRdb to 2020 to 2022). Interpreted using the paper, the time point label stands for: patch test 1, 2 weeks after DPC sensitization. Read against the paper, the sample's treatment or condition label means: therapeutic diphenylcyclopropenone sensitization with weekly scalp DPC. The library was produced with RACE. The sequencing machine was a NextSeq 500. The raw public data were reprocessed by TCRdb itself: fastp quality trimming at Q25, MiXCR clonotype calling, in-frame beta chains only. Rows are combined by CDR3 protein, so each entry shows the most common genes and DNA. The sample records nearly 350,000 distinct CDR3 sequences, around 7% of which are singletons. The ten largest clonotypes hold 8.4% of the sample. The sample in question was whole blood, obtained in connection with sensitization to the hapten diphenylcyclopropenone (DPC). The receptors come from a woman aged 18-30 years with alopecia areata. Some clones in this sample may be carry-over from other donors' samples.

This clonotype was seen ten or more times. The chain joins TRBV12-3 or TRBV12-4 to TRBJ1-1; 9 nucleotides match TRBD1. This CDR3 spans 14 amino acids. After removal of 4 bases from V and 4 bases from J, the junction contained 4 bases not matched to a gene. CDR3 nucleotide sequence: TGTGCCAGCAGTTCCGGACAGGGGATCACTGAAGCTTTCTTT. This gives the protein CASSSGQGITEAFF.

The chain employs TRBV7-2 and TRBJ2-1; D call uncertain. The CDR3 extends over 14 amino acids. CDR1 and CDR2 (germline): SGHTA, FQGNSA. V lost 4 bases, J lost 5 bases, and 12 bases lay in between. The CDR3 loop is CASSYKVGNNEQFF. Here the CDR3 DNA reads TGTGCCAGCAGCTATAAAGTAGGAAACAATGAGCAGTTCTTC.

The chain employs TRBV12-3 or TRBV12-4 and TRBJ1-1, with 7 nucleotides matching TRBD1. V gave up 6 bases and J gave up 6 bases; unmatched junction bases: 22. The CDR3 runs 18 residues. DNA for the CDR3: TGTGCCAGCAGCCTGGGACAGCCCGCTCTATCCCAACAACCTGAAGCTTTCTTT. This sequence encodes CASSLGQPALSQQPEAFF.

This clonotype was counted at least ten times. V usage is TRBV10-3 and J usage is TRBJ2-3; D uncertain. The germline V gene has CDR1 ENHRY and CDR2 SYGVKD. The CDR3 runs 14 residues. Trimming took 4 bases from V and 1 from J, leaving 9 bases between them. The CDR3 DNA is TGTGCCATCAGTGTGTCTGTGGGCACAGATACGCAGTATTTT. Its translation: CAISVSVGTDTQYF.

This clonotype was picked up many times. The chain employs TRBV2 and TRBJ2-3; possibly TRBD1 or TRBD2 for D (5 bases each). The CDR3 extends over 15 amino acids. Germline V CDR1 and CDR2: SNHLY, FYNNEI. The germline V and J ends were trimmed by 8 bases and 6 bases, with 21 bases remaining between them. In DNA, the CDR3 is TGTGCCAGCGTTGGCCGGGACCTGCCGGGGGATACGCAGTATTTT. Translating it yields CASVGRDLPGDTQYF.

This clonotype occurred many times. The gene calls are TRBV6-2 or TRBV6-3 and TRBJ2-1; TRBD1 is a possible D gene (7 bases). Deletions cut 7 bases from V and 3 bases from J, with 16 bases between. The CDR3 runs to 15 residues. Germline-derived CDR1 and CDR2 are MNHEY and SVGEGT. In DNA form, the CDR3 reads TGTGCCAGCACCCCGCAGGGGGGCATCTACAATGAGCAGTTCTTC. Translated, it gives CASTPQGGIYNEQFF.

This clonotype was counted only a few times. The chain couples TRBV18 to TRBJ1-6; no clear D gene. The V gene's germline CDR1 is KGHSH and CDR2 LQKENI. The CDR3 has 15 amino acids. V shed 5 bases and J shed 9 bases, with 17 bases lying between them. The CDR3 coding sequence is TGTGCCAGCTCAGCAGTTACAGTAATAAGTTCACCCCTCCACTTT. It translates to CASSAVTVISSPLHF.

This clonotype was recorded only once. The chain recombines TRBV7-6 with TRBJ1-2; possible D gene TRBD1, 5 bases. The V end was cut by 1 base, the J end by 6 bases, with 15 bases between. The germline gives CDR1 SGHVS, CDR2 FNYEAQ. The CDR3 is made up of 15 amino acids. CDR3 DNA: TGTGCCAGCAGCTTAGGGGGGGAGGGATTGGATGGCTACACCTTC. Protein product: CASSLGGEGLDGYTF.

CDR3 amino acids: CSALDSNTDTQYF. CDR3 bases: TGCAGTGCTTTAGACTCAAACACAGATACGCAGTATTTT. The chain combines TRBV20-1 with TRBJ2-3; no clear D. V lost 5 bases and J lost 2, with 11 bases in between. The CDR3 covers 13 residues. Germline V CDR1 and CDR2: DFQATT, SNEGSKA (reference sequence).

The chain links TRBV5-6 to TRBJ2-7, with D possibly being TRBD1 (6 bases). The CDR3 runs 13 residues. Per germline, CDR1 SGHDT and CDR2 YYEEEE. V was clipped by 2 bases and J by 6 bases, with 12 bases between them. The DNA for the CDR3 is TGTGCCAGCAGCTTTTATTCAGGGGCCGAGCAGTACTTC. Translation gives CASSFYSGAEQYF. The full variable domain, in which reference TRBV5-6 and TRBJ2-7 provide the parts outside the CDR3, is DAGVTQSPTHLIKTRGQQVTLRCSPKSGHDTVSWYQQALGQGPQFIFQYYEEEERQRGNFPDRFSGHQFPNYSSELNVNALLLGDSALYLCASSFYSGAEQYFGPGTRLTVT.

This clonotype was counted only a few times. The CDR3 region is CASSPRAGAFYEQYF. CDR3 DNA: TGCGCCAGCAGCCCCCGAGCGGGGGCCTTCTACGAGCAGTACTTC. The rearrangement joins TRBV5-1 to TRBJ2-7; 8 bases are shared with TRBD2. This CDR3 is 15 amino acids long. V lost 4 bases and J lost 3; bases outside the gene matches: 9. The V gene's germline CDR1 is SGHRS and CDR2 YFSETQ.

This clonotype was detected only a few times. The V and J genes are TRBV28 and TRBJ2-1, with TRBD2 matching 10 bases. Germline assignment: CDR1 MDHEN and CDR2 SYDVKM. The CDR3 sequence is 16 residues long. V gave up 5 bases and J gave up 4 bases; unmatched junction bases: 8. The CDR3 DNA reads TGTGCCAGCAGTCCGCAGCGGGGGGGCCAATACAATGAGCAGTTCTTC. Its protein is CASSPQRGGQYNEQFF.

This clonotype appeared many times. The rearrangement uses TRBV20-1 and TRBJ1-1; no firm D call. CDR3 length: 13 residues. The ends were cut back, 0 bases at V and 1 base at J, with 6 bases in the middle. Germline CDR1 DFQATT, CDR2 SNEGSKA (reference sequence). The CDR3 DNA follows: TGCAGTGCTAGAGATATAAGGAACACTGAAGCTTTCTTT. This gives the protein CSARDIRNTEAFF.

The V and J genes are TRBV6-5 and TRBJ2-7; D call uncertain. The V and J ends lost 0 bases and 7 bases respectively, with 10 bases between them. The CDR3 is 13 residues long. CDR1 is MNHEY and CDR2 is SVGAGI in the germline V gene. The CDR3 here is CASSYSTVREQYF. The DNA for the CDR3 is TGTGCCAGCAGTTACTCGACGGTTAGGGAGCAGTACTTC.

This clonotype was seen repeatedly, ten times or more. CDR3 bases: TGCGCCAGCAGCCAAGAATCCCCACATCCCTACAATGAGCAGTTCTTC. Amino acids: CASSQESPHPYNEQFF. The chain carries TRBV4-1 and TRBJ2-1; D is uncertain. The CDR3 runs to 16 residues. The germline V and J ends were trimmed by 0 bases and 2 bases, with 11 bases remaining between them. CDR1 and CDR2 from the germline V gene are MGHRA and YSYEKL.

A word on this clonotype: A much larger clone sits a single nucleotide away, making a read error possible. This sequence joins TRBV12-3 or TRBV12-4 and TRBJ1-1, with 9 bases lining up with TRBD1. This CDR3 is built from 13 residues. CDR3 sequence: CVSSPGTGIEAFF. The CDR3 DNA reads as TGTGTCAGCAGTCCTGGGACAGGGATTGAAGCTTTCTTT.

This clonotype has just a few counts. The CDR3 region is CASSHPQGRAFF. CDR3 DNA: TGTGCCAGCAGCCACCCACAAGGACGGGCTTTCTTT. The chain employs TRBV3-1 and TRBJ1-1, with no clear D. V was shortened by 3 bases and J by 11 bases, with 13 bases between the two germline ends. Germline CDR1 and CDR2: LGHDT and YNNKEL (reference sequence). The CDR3 is 12 residues long.

The chain links TRBV4-2 to TRBJ2-7; 7 bases are a match to TRBD1. The CDR3 is 16 amino acids. The V and J ends lost 0 bases and 4 bases, in that order; junction bases with no gene match: 9. Per the germline V gene, CDR1 is LGHNA and CDR2 is YNFKEQ. DNA of the CDR3: TGTGCCAGCAGCCAAGATCAGGCAGGGGGAATATACGAGCAGTACTTC. Encoded protein: CASSQDQAGGIYEQYF.

This clonotype was seen at least ten times. The V gene is TRBV7-6, the J gene TRBJ1-1; weak D call: TRBD1 (5 bases). CDR1 and CDR2 (germline): SGHVS, FNYEAQ. CDR3 length: 14 residues. Trimming took 5 bases from V and 3 from J, leaving 13 bases between them. DNA of the CDR3: TGTGCCAGCAGCCCCCGGGGGTCGGACACTGAAGCTTTCTTT. This gives the protein CASSPRGSDTEAFF.

The V and J genes are TRBV20-1 and TRBJ2-7; weak D call: TRBD1 (6 bases). The CDR3 consists of 19 residues. Per germline, CDR1 DFQATT and CDR2 SNEGSKA (reference sequence). Trimming removed 2 bases from V and 3 bases from J, with 29 bases in between. The CDR3, as DNA: TGCAGTGCTAGAATCCCAGCTTTGAGGACAGTTCCTCCCTACTACGAGCAGTACTTC. This translates into CSARIPALRTVPPYYEQYF.

The chain is built from TRBV20-1 and TRBJ1-5, with 10 nucleotides matching TRBD1. V shed 7 bases, J shed 2 bases, and the junction held 5 bases outside the gene matches. The CDR3 is 14 residues long. Per the germline V gene, CDR1 is DFQATT and CDR2 is SNEGSKA (reference sequence). CDR3 protein: CSVTGGRGNQPQHF. The DNA for the CDR3 is TGCAGTGTGACAGGGGGCCGGGGCAATCAGCCCCAGCATTTT.

A remark on this clonotype: Possible read error: a much larger clone is one base away. A read error is likely, as this CDR3 ends without the conserved phenylalanine or tryptophan. CDR3 DNA: TGCGCCAGCAGCCAAGATACTAGGGCTGAAGCTTTCTTG. The encoded protein is CASSQDTRAEAFL. This chain uses TRBV4-3 with TRBJ1-1, with D unresolved. Germline lookup yields CDR1 LGHNA and CDR2 YSLEER. This CDR3 contains 13 residues. V dropped 0 bases and J dropped 6 bases, with 8 bases sitting between them.

Many counts were recorded for this clonotype. CDR3 residues: CASSFGVPTGQDTQYF. CDR3 bases: TGTGCCAGCAGTTTCGGGGTCCCGACAGGCCAAGATACGCAGTATTTT. The genes are TRBV28 and TRBJ2-3, with D tentatively TRBD1 (6 bases). The germline gives CDR1 MDHEN, CDR2 SYDVKM. The CDR3 spans 16 residues. Trimming took off 3 bases at V and 5 bases at J, with 18 bases between the two ends.

This clonotype was counted ten times or more. The chain links TRBV4-1 to TRBJ2-3; D call uncertain. CDR3 length: 14 amino acids. V lost 0 bases and J 6 bases, leaving 10 bases between the germline ends. Germline loops: CDR1 MGHRA, CDR2 YSYEKL. CDR3 region: CASSQEPTMDTQYF. The CDR3 DNA is TGCGCCAGCAGCCAAGAGCCCACTATGGATACGCAGTATTTT.

V usage is TRBV7-2 and J usage is TRBJ2-5, with D uncertain. Germline V lookup: CDR1 SGHTA, CDR2 FQGNSA. CDR3 length: 14 amino acids. Trimming cost V 4 bases and J 5 bases, with 14 bases left between them. The chain's CDR3 is CASSSQPGSETQYF. As DNA, the CDR3 is TGTGCCAGCAGCTCCCAGCCCGGGTCGGAGACCCAGTACTTC.

This chain joins TRBV5-1 and TRBJ2-2; D is ambiguous. CDR1 and CDR2 from the germline V gene are SGHRS and YFSETQ. V was shortened by 0 bases and J by 2 bases, with 8 bases between the two germline ends. This CDR3 contains 15 residues. The CDR3: CASSLAQDNTGELFF. The CDR3 region has the DNA TGCGCCAGCAGCTTGGCTCAGGATAACACCGGGGAGCTGTTTTTT.

This clonotype showed up just a few times. V gene TRBV12-3 or TRBV12-4 combines with J gene TRBJ1-5; no definite D call. Deletions cut 2 bases from V and 1 base from J, with 6 bases between. CDR3 length: 14 amino acids. The CDR3 bases are TGTGCCAGCAGTTTAAGTCCCAGCAATCAGCCCCAGCATTTT. Amino acids: CASSLSPSNQPQHF.